This T cell receptor (beta chain) was profiled in a study of T cell responses to AZD1222 COVID-19 vaccine. Study-wide findings and caveats: Of spike-specific TCRs, nearly half reportedly target regions left unmutated in variants. Elevations in Spike-specific TCR breadth and depth followed administration of two AZD1222 doses.

The CDR3 consists of 16 residues. Per germline, CDR1 SEHNR and CDR2 FQNEAQ (reference sequence). V dropped 2 bases and J dropped 4; count of bases not matched to a gene: 3. Some clones are missing from TCRdb's copy, which holds only in-frame ones; the method was immunoSEQ multiplex PCR. This table has fewer than 80,000 clones, about 91% appearing once. Relative to its sample, this clone is medium-sized. The antigen is not known. The chain carries TRBV7-9 and TRBJ2-1, with 12 bases matching TRBD2. The sample was peripheral blood, taken 28 days after the second dose of the MenACWY control vaccine. This receptor was taken from an adult who received the MenACWY meningococcal vaccine as a control. This CDR3 is CASSLMGLAGYNEQFF. In DNA, the CDR3 is TGTGCCAGCAGCTTAATGGGACTAGCGGGTTACAATGAGCAGTTCTTC.